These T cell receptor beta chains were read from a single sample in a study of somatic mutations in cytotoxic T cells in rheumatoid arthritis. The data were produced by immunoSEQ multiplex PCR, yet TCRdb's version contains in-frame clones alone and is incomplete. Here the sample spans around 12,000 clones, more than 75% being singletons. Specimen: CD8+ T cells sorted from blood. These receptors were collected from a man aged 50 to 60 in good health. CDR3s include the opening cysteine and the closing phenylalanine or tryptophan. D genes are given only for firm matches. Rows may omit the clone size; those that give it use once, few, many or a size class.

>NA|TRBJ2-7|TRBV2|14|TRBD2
CASMGLAGGDEQYF
TGTGCCAGCATGGGACTAGCGGGAGGAGACGAGCAGTACTTC
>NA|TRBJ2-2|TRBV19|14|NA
CASFSGTNTGELFF
TGTGCCAGCTTTTCCGGGACCAACACCGGGGAGCTGTTTTTT
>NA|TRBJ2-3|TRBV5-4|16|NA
CASSFSSGRSTDTQYF
TGTGCCAGCAGCTTCTCGTCGGGGCGAAGCACAGATACGCAGTATTTT
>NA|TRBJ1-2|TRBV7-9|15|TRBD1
CASSSTRTGFYGYTF
TGTGCCAGCAGCTCAACCCGGACAGGCTTTTATGGCTACACCTTC
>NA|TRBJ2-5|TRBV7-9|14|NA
CASSLQGLQETQYF
TGTGCCAGCAGCTTACAGGGACTTCAAGAGACCCAGTACTTC
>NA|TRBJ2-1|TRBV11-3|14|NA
CASSPRDGYNEQFF
TGTGCCAGCAGCCCCCGCGACGGATACAATGAGCAGTTCTTC
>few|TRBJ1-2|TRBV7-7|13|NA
CASGPDGNYGYTF
TGTGCTAGCGGCCCGGACGGAAACTATGGCTACACCTTC
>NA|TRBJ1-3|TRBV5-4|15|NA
CASSLDPNSGNTIYF
TGTGCCAGCAGCTTGGACCCCAACTCTGGAAACACCATATATTTT
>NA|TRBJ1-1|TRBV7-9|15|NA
CASSKPTGGPTEAFF
TGTGCCAGCAGCAAACCGACAGGCGGCCCCACTGAAGCTTTCTTT
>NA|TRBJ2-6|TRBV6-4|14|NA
CASMPGSGANVLTF
TGTGCCAGCATGCCAGGCTCTGGGGCCAACGTCCTGACTTTC
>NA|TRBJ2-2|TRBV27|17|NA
CASSLSPWTVNTGELFF
TGTGCCAGCAGTTTGTCTCCCTGGACGGTGAACACCGGGGAGCTGTTTTTT
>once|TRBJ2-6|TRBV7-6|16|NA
CASSPRGRSGANVLTF
TGTGCCAGCAGCCCCAGGGGCCGATCTGGGGCCAACGTCCTGACTTTC
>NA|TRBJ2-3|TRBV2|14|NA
CASRVPGGGHTQYF
TGTGCCAGCAGGGTCCCCGGAGGGGGCCATACGCAGTATTTT
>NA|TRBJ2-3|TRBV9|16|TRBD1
CASSDGQGVNTDTQYF
TGTGCCAGCAGCGACGGACAGGGGGTTAACACAGATACGCAGTATTTT
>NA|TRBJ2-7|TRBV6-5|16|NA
CASSYVSAGRSYEQYF
TGTGCCAGCAGTTACGTGTCGGCCGGAAGATCCTACGAGCAGTACTTC
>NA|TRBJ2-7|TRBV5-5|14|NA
CASSSKTDPGEQYF
TGTGCCAGCAGCTCAAAGACAGATCCGGGCGAGCAGTACTTC
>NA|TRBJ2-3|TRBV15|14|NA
CATSREPLGDTQYF
TGTGCCACCAGCAGAGAGCCGCTAGGAGATACGCAGTATTTT
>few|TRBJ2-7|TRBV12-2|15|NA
CASLLCGRPPYEQYF
TGTGCAAGTCTCCTCTGCGGGAGGCCCCCCTACGAGCAGTACTTC
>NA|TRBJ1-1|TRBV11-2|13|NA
CASSLGVNTEAFF
TGTGCCAGCAGCTTAGGAGTGAACACTGAAGCTTTCTTT
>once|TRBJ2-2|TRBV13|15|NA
CASSLIRTNTGELFF
TGTGCCAGCAGCTTAATCAGGACGAACACCGGGGAGCTGTTTTTT
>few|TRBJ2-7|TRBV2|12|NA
CASSPRPYEQYF
TGTGCCAGCAGTCCTAGACCTTACGAGCAGTACTTC
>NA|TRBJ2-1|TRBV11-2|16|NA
CASSLVTLSSYNEQFF
TGTGCCAGCAGCTTAGTAACCCTGAGCTCCTACAATGAGCAGTTCTTC
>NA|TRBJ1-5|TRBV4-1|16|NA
CASSPHPNVSNQPQHF
TGCGCCAGCAGCCCGCACCCCAACGTTAGCAATCAGCCCCAGCATTTT
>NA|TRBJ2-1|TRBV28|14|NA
CASSLGNLVDEQFF
TGTGCCAGCAGTCTGGGTAATCTTGTCGATGAGCAGTTCTTC